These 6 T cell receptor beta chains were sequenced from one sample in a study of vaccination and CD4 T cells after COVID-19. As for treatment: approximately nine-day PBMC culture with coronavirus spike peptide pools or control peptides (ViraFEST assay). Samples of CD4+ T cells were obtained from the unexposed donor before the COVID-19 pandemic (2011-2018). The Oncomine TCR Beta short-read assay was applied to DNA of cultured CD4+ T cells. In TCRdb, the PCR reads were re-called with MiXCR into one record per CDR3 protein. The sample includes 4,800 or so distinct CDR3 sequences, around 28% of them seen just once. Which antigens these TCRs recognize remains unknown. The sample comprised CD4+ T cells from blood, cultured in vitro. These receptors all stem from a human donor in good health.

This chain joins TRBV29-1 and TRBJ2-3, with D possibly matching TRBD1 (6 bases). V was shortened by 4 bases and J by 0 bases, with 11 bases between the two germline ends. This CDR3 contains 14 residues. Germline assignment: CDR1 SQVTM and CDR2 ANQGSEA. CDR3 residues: CSVANRASTDTQYF. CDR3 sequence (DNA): TGCAGCGTTGCGAACAGGGCTAGCACAGATACGCAGTATTTT.

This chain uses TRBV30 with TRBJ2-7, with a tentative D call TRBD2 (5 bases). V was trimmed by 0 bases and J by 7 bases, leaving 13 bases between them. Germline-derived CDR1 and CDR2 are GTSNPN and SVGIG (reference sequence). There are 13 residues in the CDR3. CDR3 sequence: CAWSVTGVGEQYF. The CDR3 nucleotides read TGTGCCTGGAGTGTAACCGGGGTAGGGGAGCAGTACTTC.

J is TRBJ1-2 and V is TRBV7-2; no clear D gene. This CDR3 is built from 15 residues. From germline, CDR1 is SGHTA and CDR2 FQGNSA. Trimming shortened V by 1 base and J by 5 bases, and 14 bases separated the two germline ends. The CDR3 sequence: CASSLDGMWPYGYTF. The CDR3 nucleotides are TGTGCCAGCAGCTTAGACGGTATGTGGCCTTATGGCTACACCTTC.

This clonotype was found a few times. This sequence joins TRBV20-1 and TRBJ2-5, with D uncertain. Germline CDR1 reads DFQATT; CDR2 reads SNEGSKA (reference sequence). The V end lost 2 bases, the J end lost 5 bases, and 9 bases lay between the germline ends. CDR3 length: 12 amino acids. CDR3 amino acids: CSARTPGETQYF. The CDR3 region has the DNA TGCAGTGCTAGAACTCCTGGGGAGACCCAGTACTTC.

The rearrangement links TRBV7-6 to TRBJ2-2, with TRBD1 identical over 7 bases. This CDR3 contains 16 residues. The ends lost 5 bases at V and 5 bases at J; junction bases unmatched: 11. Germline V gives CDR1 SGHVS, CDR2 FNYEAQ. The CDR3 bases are TGTGCCAGCAGCCATTTGAGGGGGCTTTCAACCGGGGAGCTGTTTTTT. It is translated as CASSHLRGLSTGELFF.

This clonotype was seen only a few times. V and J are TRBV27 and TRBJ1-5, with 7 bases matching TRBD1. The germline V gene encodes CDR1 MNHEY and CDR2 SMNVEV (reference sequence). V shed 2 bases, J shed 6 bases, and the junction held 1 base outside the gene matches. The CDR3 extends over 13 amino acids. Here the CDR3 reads CASSLQGGQPQHF. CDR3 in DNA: TGTGCCAGCAGTTTACAGGGGGGTCAGCCCCAGCATTTT.